This T cell receptor beta chain was captured by sequencing in a study of PD-1 blockade in mismatch repair-deficient tumors. Turning to the study itself: All were previously treated, progressing patients with eleven to twelve mismatch repair-deficient cancer types. Overall study results and limits: Tumor-resident clones, often undetectable pretreatment in blood, expanded then contracted after pembrolizumab.

This CDR3 has 15 amino acids. Germline V gene data show CDR1 as MDHEN and CDR2 as SYDVKM. J gave up 7 bases and V 5 bases, and 11 bases lay outside the gene matches. Clones were sequenced by immunoSEQ multiplex PCR, and TCRdb holds only the in-frame ones, with some missing. The table records 7,000 to 9,000 clones, 80% to 90% of them present only once. The time point was: approximately ten-day in vitro stimulation with candidate neoantigen peptide 7. A few pembrolizumab responders had their TCRs sequenced. Baseline for clone expansion was a parallel culture with no peptide. Points on this clone: Its antigen is currently unknown.

The TCR originated in an adult with mismatch repair-deficient cancer. Source: cells cultured in vitro, taken from a patient treated with pembrolizumab. This chain joins TRBV28 and TRBJ2-1; TRBD2 agrees at 7 bases. CDR3 sequence reads: CASSPPSGSGNEQFF. The CDR3 nucleotides are TGTGCCAGCAGTCCCCCTAGCGGATCGGGTAATGAGCAGTTCTTC.